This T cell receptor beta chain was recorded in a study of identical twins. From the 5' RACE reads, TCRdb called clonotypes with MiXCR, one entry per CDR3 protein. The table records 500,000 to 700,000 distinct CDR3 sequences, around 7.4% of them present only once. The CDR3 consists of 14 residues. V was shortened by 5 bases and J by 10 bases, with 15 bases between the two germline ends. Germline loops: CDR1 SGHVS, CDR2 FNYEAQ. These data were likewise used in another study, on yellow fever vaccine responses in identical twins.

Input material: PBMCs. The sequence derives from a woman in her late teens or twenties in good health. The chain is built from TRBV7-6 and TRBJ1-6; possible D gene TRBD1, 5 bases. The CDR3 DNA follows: TGTGCCAGCAGCCGGACCGGGGGGAAGTCACCCCTCCACTTT. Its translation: CASSRTGGKSPLHF.